A single sample is the source of the 28 T cell receptor beta chains below, sequenced in a study of shared clonotypes between healthy human individuals. The table came from immunoSEQ multiplex PCR; TCRdb's copy has only in-frame clones and leaves some out. Found here are about 2.5 million clones, 92% of them singletons; the top ten hold 0.37%. Sequencing was performed on naive CD4+ T cells from PBMCs. Subset denoted: CD45RA+ positively selected. The source is a young man in good health. Some clones in this sample may be carry-over from other donors' samples.

The chain employs TRBV27 and TRBJ2-5; no clear D gene. Germline V gives CDR1 MNHEY, CDR2 SMNVEV (reference sequence). The CDR3 spans 13 residues. V dropped 3 bases and J dropped 7 bases, with 12 bases sitting between them. The CDR3 DNA is TGTGCCAGCAGTTTTGAGATTCTTGGGACCCAGTACTTC. It is translated as CASSFEILGTQYF.

The chain has TRBV4-1 and TRBJ1-2; TRBD1 is a possible D gene (5 bases). V gave up 0 bases and J gave up 4 bases, with 15 bases separating them. CDR3 size: 16 residues. Germline V gives CDR1 MGHRA, CDR2 YSYEKL. As DNA, the CDR3 is TGCGCCAGCAGCCAAGAAGTCTGGGGGAACGTCTATGGCTACACCTTC. Translating gives CASSQEVWGNVYGYTF.

This chain connects TRBV28 to TRBJ2-5; 8 bases line up with TRBD2. CDR3 size: 14 residues. V shed 4 bases and J 5 bases; nucleotides not matched to a gene: 6. Germline loops: CDR1 MDHEN, CDR2 SYDVKM. The CDR3 sequence: CASSYAGGTETQYF. The CDR3 nucleotides read TGTGCCAGCAGTTACGCGGGAGGAACGGAGACCCAGTACTTC. The variable domain in full, with the rest retrieved from reference TRBV28 and TRBJ2-5, is DVKVTQSSRYLVKRTGEKVFLECVQDMDHENMFWYRQDPGLGLRLIYFSYDVKMKEKGDIPEGYSVSREKKERFSLILESASTNQTSMYLCASSYAGGTETQYFGPGTRLLVL.

V usage is TRBV7-8 and J usage is TRBJ2-3; D not resolved. CDR3 length equals 13 residues. The V gene's germline CDR1 is SGHVS and CDR2 FQNEAQ. The V gene lost 5 bases and the J gene lost 0 bases, with 6 bases spanning the gap. DNA of the CDR3: TGTGCCAGCAGCGAATTTAGCACAGATACGCAGTATTTT. Its translation is CASSEFSTDTQYF. The entire variable domain, with the rest obtained from reference TRBV7-8 and TRBJ2-3, is as follows: GAGVSQSPRYKVAKRGQDVALRCDPISGHVSLFWYQQALGQGPEFLTYFQNEAQLDKSGLPSDRFFAERPEGSVSTLKIQRTQQEDSAVYLCASSEFSTDTQYFGPGTRLTVL.

For this clone: This specimen includes other DNA sequences encoding the same CDR3. This sequence joins TRBV9 and TRBJ2-3, with D possibly TRBD2 on 6 matching bases. Trimming stripped 6 bases from V and 1 base from J, with 9 bases between. Per germline, CDR1 SGDLS and CDR2 YYNGEE. CDR3 length equals 13 residues. The CDR3 sequence: CASTPGGTDTQYF. CDR3 DNA sequence: TGTGCCAGCACGCCGGGGGGCACAGATACGCAGTATTTT.

The chain uses TRBV7-2 and TRBJ2-1, with D possibly called TRBD1 or TRBD2 (5 bases each). The CDR3 is made up of 14 amino acids. The V and J ends lost 3 bases and 5 bases respectively, with 11 bases between them. Looked up from germline, CDR1 is SGHTA and CDR2 is FQGNSA. The CDR3 loop is CASSLGPTNNEQFF. In DNA form, the CDR3 reads TGTGCCAGCAGCTTGGGACCTACCAACAATGAGCAGTTCTTC.

The chain is built from TRBV15 and TRBJ1-1; D unresolved. Trimming took off 0 bases at V and 10 bases at J, with 9 bases between the two ends. The CDR3 length is 12 residues. Germline CDR1 reads LNHNV; CDR2 reads YYDKDF (reference sequence). CDR3 sequence (DNA): TGTGCCACCAGCAGAGATGAGGAGACAGCTTTCTTT. This gives the protein CATSRDEETAFF.

The rearrangement joins TRBV7-2 to TRBJ1-2; possible D gene TRBD1, 5 bases. This CDR3 has 15 residues. Germline V lookup: CDR1 SGHTA, CDR2 FQGNSA. The ends were cut back, 0 bases at V and 7 bases at J, with 15 bases in the middle. CDR3: CASSLALRGASGYTF. CDR3 nucleotide sequence: TGTGCCAGCAGCTTAGCGCTAAGGGGCGCGTCTGGCTACACCTTC.

The V call is TRBV30, the J call TRBJ1-6; perhaps TRBD1 as D (5 bases). This CDR3 region has 15 residues. The germline gives CDR1 GTSNPN, CDR2 SVGIG (reference sequence). V shed 2 bases and J shed 3 bases, with 11 bases lying between them. CDR3 sequence (DNA): TGTGCCTGGAGTCTTTTTGGGGGCTATAATTCACCCCTCCACTTT. Its protein is CAWSLFGGYNSPLHF. Variable domain in full (rest from reference TRBV30 and TRBJ1-6): SQTIHQWPATLVQPVGSPLSLECTVEGTSNPNLYWYRQAAGRGLQLLFYSVGIGQISSEVPQNLSASRPQDRQFILSSKKLLLSDSGFYLCAWSLFGGYNSPLHFGNGTRLTVT.

The gene calls are TRBV7-9 and TRBJ2-3, with 8 bases that match TRBD1. This CDR3 is 17 amino acids long. The junction had 11 bases not matched to a gene; V was cut back by 2 bases and J by 4 bases. CDR1 SEHNR and CDR2 FQNEAQ come from the germline V gene (reference sequence). In DNA, the CDR3 is TGTGCCAGCAGCTTACCCTACGGGACAGGAGAAGCAGATACGCAGTATTTT. Translated, it gives CASSLPYGTGEADTQYF.

The chain links TRBV18 to TRBJ1-2, with D tentatively TRBD1 (6 bases). With 4 bases removed from V and 1 base from J, the gap between germline ends came to 25 bases. This CDR3 is built from 19 residues. The germline CDR1 and CDR2 sequences are KGHSH and LQKENI. Here the CDR3 reads CASSQILDSSPKINYGYTF. CDR3 bases: TGTGCCAGCTCACAAATACTGGACAGCTCACCCAAAATTAACTATGGCTACACCTTC.

In DNA form, the CDR3 reads TGTGCCATCAGACCCGGACCCGCGAACACCGGGGAGCTGTTTTTT. This codes for CAIRPGPANTGELFF. V and J are TRBV7-9 and TRBJ2-2; D is undetermined. The CDR3 consists of 15 residues. Germline CDR1 SEHNR, CDR2 FQNEAQ (reference sequence). Trimming shortened V by 10 bases and J by 0 bases, and 15 bases separated the two germline ends. Looking up the rest from reference TRBV7-9 and TRBJ2-2 gives the full variable domain: DTGVSQNPRHKITKRGQNVTFRCDPISEHNRLYWYRQTLGQGPEFLTYFQNEAQLEKSRLLSDRFSAERPKGSFSTLEIQRTEQGDSAMYLCAIRPGPANTGELFFGEGSRLTVL.

This clone has a single count. This rearrangement joins TRBV5-1 to TRBJ2-7, with a weak D call TRBD2 (5 bases). The CDR3 is 12 residues long. Germline V gene data show CDR1 as SGHRS and CDR2 as YFSETQ. V lost 2 bases to trimming and J lost 5 bases, with 8 bases between them. CDR3 sequence: CASSFEGHEQYF. CDR3 DNA sequence: TGCGCCAGCAGCTTCGAGGGCCACGAGCAGTACTTC.

V usage is TRBV27 and J usage is TRBJ1-1; D may be TRBD1 (5 bases). CDR3 size: 13 residues. Germline loops: CDR1 MNHEY, CDR2 SMNVEV (reference sequence). The V gene lost 5 bases and the J gene lost 4 bases, with 11 bases spanning the gap. The CDR3 protein is CASSRGVLTEAFF. CDR3 in DNA: TGTGCCAGCAGTCGGGGGGTTCTCACTGAAGCTTTCTTT.

The chain combines TRBV30 with TRBJ2-2; D is unclear. There are 15 residues in the CDR3. V dropped 3 bases and J dropped 5 bases, with 16 bases sitting between them. CDR1 and CDR2 (germline): GTSNPN, SVGIG (reference sequence). The CDR3 sequence: CAWSGPPGWTGELFF. The CDR3 region has the DNA TGTGCCTGGAGCGGACCCCCAGGATGGACCGGGGAGCTGTTTTTT.

This sequence joins TRBV15 and TRBJ2-3; D unclear. The germline V and J ends were trimmed by 0 bases and 6 bases, with 16 bases remaining between them. Germline lookup yields CDR1 LNHNV and CDR2 YYDKDF (reference sequence). The CDR3 extends over 16 amino acids. This chain's CDR3 is CATSRDRMQLADTQYF. The CDR3 DNA follows: TGTGCCACCAGCAGAGATAGAATGCAGCTCGCTGATACGCAGTATTTT.

This clone was detected only once. In DNA, the CDR3 is TGCAGCGTTCAAAGTAAACAGGGTGTCTATGGCTACACCTTC. It specifies CSVQSKQGVYGYTF. The chain has TRBV29-1 and TRBJ1-2; possible D gene TRBD1, 6 bases. This CDR3 comprises 14 residues. Germline V lookup: CDR1 SQVTM, CDR2 ANQGSEA. The V gene lost 5 bases and the J gene lost 4 bases, with 17 bases spanning the gap.

The chain employs TRBV19 and TRBJ1-5; 7 bases map to TRBD1. The germline V gene encodes CDR1 LNHDA and CDR2 SQIVND (reference sequence). The J segment lost 1 base and the V segment lost 5 bases, leaving 5 bases of the junction unmatched. The CDR3 has 15 amino acids. CDR3 DNA: TGTGCCAGTAGTCACCGGGACAGCAGCAATCAGCCCCAGCATTTT. Its protein is CASSHRDSSNQPQHF.

The chain uses TRBV10-1 and TRBJ2-3, with TRBD2 matching over 9 bases. This CDR3 is 16 amino acids long. The V gene end was trimmed by 6 bases and the J gene end by 0 bases; junction bases not matched to a gene: 7. Germline values: CDR1 WNHNN, CDR2 SYGVQD (reference sequence). CDR3 nucleotides: TGCGCCAGCAGGGGACTCCTAGCGGGAAGCACAGATACGCAGTATTTT. Translation gives CASRGLLAGSTDTQYF.

The chain carries TRBV5-4 and TRBJ2-7; D might be TRBD2 (6 bases). The ends were cut back, 1 base at V and 9 bases at J, with 14 bases in the middle. CDR3 length: 13 amino acids. From germline, CDR1 is SGHNT and CDR2 YYREEE (reference sequence). Here the CDR3 reads CASSLRSGDGQYF. The CDR3 coding sequence is TGTGCCAGCAGCTTGAGGTCGGGGGACGGGCAGTACTTC. Supplemented by reference TRBV5-4 and TRBJ2-7, the full variable domain reads ETGVTQSPTHLIKTRGQQVTLRCSSQSGHNTVSWYQQALGQGPQFIFQYYREEENGRGNFPPRFSGLQFPNYSSELNVNALELDDSALYLCASSLRSGDGQYFGPGTRLTVT.

The chain carries TRBV7-2 and TRBJ2-5, with 7 positions matching TRBD2. The CDR3 length is 14 residues. V was pared by 5 bases and J by 4 bases, with 7 bases of the junction left unmatched. Germline V gene sequence: CDR1 SGHTA, CDR2 FQGNSA. In nucleotides, the CDR3 is TGTGCCAGCAGCCCCCCCCCGGGAGGAGAGACCCAGTACTTC. Its translation: CASSPPPGGETQYF.

This clone was seen a single time. This sequence joins TRBV7-2 and TRBJ2-7; 9 positions agree with TRBD1. Germline trimming cut 5 bases from V and 3 bases from J; bases unmatched to any gene: 8. CDR3 length: 15 amino acids. Germline-derived CDR1 and CDR2 are SGHTA and FQGNSA. Here the CDR3 reads CASSRGTGPGYEQYF. For the CDR3, the DNA is TGTGCCAGCAGCCGCGGGACAGGGCCGGGCTACGAGCAGTACTTC.

Remarks on this clone: The sample carries other DNA sequences with the same CDR3. The rearrangement links TRBV5-1 to TRBJ2-1; 7 bases match TRBD2. The CDR3 has 14 residues. Germline loops: CDR1 SGHRS, CDR2 YFSETQ. The ends lost 0 bases at V and 9 bases at J; junction bases unmatched: 6. This chain's CDR3 is CASSLALAGVEQFF. CDR3 nucleotides: TGCGCCAGCAGCTTGGCCCTGGCGGGAGTTGAGCAGTTCTTC.

The V call is TRBV4-3, the J call TRBJ2-7; 7 nucleotides align to TRBD1. Germline CDR1 and CDR2: LGHNA and YSLEER. The CDR3 extends over 15 amino acids. J was trimmed by 3 bases and V by 0 bases; bases with no gene match: 5. DNA of the CDR3: TGCGCCAGCAGCCAAGAGAGGGGGCGGAACTACGAGCAGTACTTC. Translating it yields CASSQERGRNYEQYF.

This clone was counted once. This specimen includes other DNA sequences encoding the same CDR3. The V and J genes are TRBV20-1 and TRBJ2-7; 7 bases line up with TRBD1. This CDR3 is built from 11 residues. From germline, CDR1 is DFQATT and CDR2 SNEGSKA (reference sequence). V lost 7 bases and J lost 2; bases outside the gene matches: 2. CDR3 bases: TGCAGTGGGCAGGGGGCCTACGAGCAGTACTTC. This translates into CSGQGAYEQYF.

The V call is TRBV30, the J call TRBJ1-3; D unclear. CDR3 size: 13 residues. In germline, CDR1 is GTSNPN, CDR2 SVGIG (reference sequence). V gave up 5 bases and J gave up 0 bases, with 8 bases separating them. The chain's CDR3 is CAWRTVSGNTIYF. The CDR3 DNA follows: TGTGCCTGGCGGACGGTCTCTGGAAACACCATATATTTT.

The chain links TRBV19 to TRBJ2-5; D is perhaps TRBD2 (5 bases). The germline V gene encodes CDR1 LNHDA and CDR2 SQIVND (reference sequence). The germline V and J ends were trimmed by 5 bases and 1 base, with 11 bases remaining between them. The CDR3 consists of 14 residues. The CDR3 nucleotides are TGTGCCAGTAGTCCTCTTAGCGCCCAAGAGACCCAGTACTTC. This encodes CASSPLSAQETQYF.

The chain carries TRBV13 and TRBJ2-5; 8 bases align to TRBD2. V gave up 4 bases and J gave up 5 bases; unmatched junction bases: 9. This CDR3 has 15 amino acids. Germline CDR1 PRHDT, CDR2 FYEKMQ (reference sequence). CDR3 sequence reads: CASSSLWTSWETQYF. The DNA for the CDR3 is TGTGCCAGCAGCTCTCTCTGGACTAGCTGGGAGACCCAGTACTTC.